The source of this TCR beta chain is a study of blood T cell repertoires in COVID-19. A single count supports this clone. Germline assignment: CDR1 SNHLY and CDR2 FYNNEI. With 8 bases removed from V and 4 bases from J, the gap between germline ends came to 18 bases. This CDR3 has 15 residues. Measured with immunoSEQ multiplex PCR; TCRdb has only the in-frame clones, and not every one. The sample includes about 230,000 clones, roughly 80% of them seen just once. The V and J genes are TRBV2 and TRBJ2-1; D might be TRBD2 (6 bases). The TCR comes from a woman older than 75 with acute or convalescent COVID-19. The sequenced sample was peripheral blood. The CDR3, as DNA: TGTGCCAGCCAGTCTCGGGAGAACTTGTACAATGAGCAGTTCTTC. This codes for CASQSRENLYNEQFF.